This entry concerns a single TCR beta chain. The antigen remains unidentified. Some clones are missing from TCRdb's copy, which holds only in-frame ones; the method was immunoSEQ multiplex PCR. The data hold tens of thousands of clones, with roughly 90% observed a single time. The data are from a study of OX40 agonist ivuxolimab in advanced cancers. Points from the study as a whole: It was not determined which antigens were specifically recognized by the peripheral T cells that had undergone clonal expansion. Certain nonresponders likewise exhibited a low normalized T-cell clonal expansion.

The CDR3 is made up of 14 amino acids. Germline V gene sequence: CDR1 GTSNPN, CDR2 SVGIG (reference sequence). V lost 2 bases and J lost 1, with 11 bases in between. The sample consisted of CD4+ or CD8+ T cells sorted from blood, taken in a trial of the OX40 agonist ivuxolimab. V usage is TRBV30 and J usage is TRBJ2-5; weak D call: TRBD1 (5 bases). This TCR was recovered from an adult with an advanced solid tumor such as melanoma, head and neck, liver or kidney cancer. Written as DNA, the CDR3 is TGTGCCTGGAGTTTGGGGCTTCGCCAAGAGACCCAGTACTTC. This translates into CAWSLGLRQETQYF.